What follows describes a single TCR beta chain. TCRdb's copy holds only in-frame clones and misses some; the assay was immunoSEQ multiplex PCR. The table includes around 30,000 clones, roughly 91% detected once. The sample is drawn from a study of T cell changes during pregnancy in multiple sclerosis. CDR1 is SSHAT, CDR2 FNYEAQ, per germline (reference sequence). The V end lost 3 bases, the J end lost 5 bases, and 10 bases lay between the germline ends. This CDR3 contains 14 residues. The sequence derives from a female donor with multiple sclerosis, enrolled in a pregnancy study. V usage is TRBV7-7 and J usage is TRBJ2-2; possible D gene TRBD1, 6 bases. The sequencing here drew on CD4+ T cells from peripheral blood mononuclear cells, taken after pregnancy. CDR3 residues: CASSFGGETGELFF. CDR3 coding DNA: TGTGCCAGCAGCTTTGGGGGCGAAACCGGGGAGCTGTTTTTT.